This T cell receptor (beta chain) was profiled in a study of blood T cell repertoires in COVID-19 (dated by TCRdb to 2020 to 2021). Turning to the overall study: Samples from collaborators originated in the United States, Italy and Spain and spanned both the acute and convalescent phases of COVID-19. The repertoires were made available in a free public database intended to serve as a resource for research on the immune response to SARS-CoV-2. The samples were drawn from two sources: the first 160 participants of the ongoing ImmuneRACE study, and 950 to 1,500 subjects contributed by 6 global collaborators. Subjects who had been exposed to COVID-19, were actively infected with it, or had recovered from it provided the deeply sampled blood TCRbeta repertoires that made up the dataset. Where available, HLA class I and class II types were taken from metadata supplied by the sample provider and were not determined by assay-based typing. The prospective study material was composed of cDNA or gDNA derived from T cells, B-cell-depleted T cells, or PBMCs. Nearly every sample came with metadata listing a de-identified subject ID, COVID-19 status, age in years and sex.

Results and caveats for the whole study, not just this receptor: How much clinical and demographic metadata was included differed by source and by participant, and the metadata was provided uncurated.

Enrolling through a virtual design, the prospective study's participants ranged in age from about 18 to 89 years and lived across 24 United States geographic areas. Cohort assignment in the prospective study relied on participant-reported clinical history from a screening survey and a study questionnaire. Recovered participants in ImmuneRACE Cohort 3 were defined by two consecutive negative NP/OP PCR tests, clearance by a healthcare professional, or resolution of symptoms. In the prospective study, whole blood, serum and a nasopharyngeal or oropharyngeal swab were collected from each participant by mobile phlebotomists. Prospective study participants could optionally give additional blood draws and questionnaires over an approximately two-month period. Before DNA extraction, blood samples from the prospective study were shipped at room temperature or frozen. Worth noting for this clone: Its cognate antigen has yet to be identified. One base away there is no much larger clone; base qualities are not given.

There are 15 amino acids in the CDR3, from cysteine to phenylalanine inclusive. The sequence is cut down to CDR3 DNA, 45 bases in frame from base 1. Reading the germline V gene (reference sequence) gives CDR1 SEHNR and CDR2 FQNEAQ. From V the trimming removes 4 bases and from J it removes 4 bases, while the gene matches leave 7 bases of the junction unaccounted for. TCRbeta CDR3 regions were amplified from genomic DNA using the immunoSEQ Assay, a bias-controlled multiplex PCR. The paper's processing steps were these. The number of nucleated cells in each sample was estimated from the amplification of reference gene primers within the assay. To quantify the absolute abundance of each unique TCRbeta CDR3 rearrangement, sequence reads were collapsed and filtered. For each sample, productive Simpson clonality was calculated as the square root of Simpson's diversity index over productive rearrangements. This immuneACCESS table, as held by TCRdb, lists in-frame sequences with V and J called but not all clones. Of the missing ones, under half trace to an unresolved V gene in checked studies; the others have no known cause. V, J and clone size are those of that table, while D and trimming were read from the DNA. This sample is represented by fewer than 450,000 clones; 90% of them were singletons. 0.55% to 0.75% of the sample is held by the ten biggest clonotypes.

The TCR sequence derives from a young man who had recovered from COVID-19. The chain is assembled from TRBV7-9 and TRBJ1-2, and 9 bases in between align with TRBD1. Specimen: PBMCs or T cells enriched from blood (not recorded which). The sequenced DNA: TGTGCCAGCAGCTCACCGACAGGGGGTAGCTATGGCTACACCTTC. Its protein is CASSSPTGGSYGYTF.